The sequence of this T cell receptor beta chain was determined in a study of beta chain features in type 1 diabetes. Study context: No age, gender or cell yield differences were seen between patients and healthy donors.

Regarding this clone: Its antigen is unidentified.

Isolated RNA was reverse transcribed in full, so expressed TCRB transcripts were sequenced. This table comes from immunoSEQ multiplex PCR, and its TCRdb copy is limited to in-frame clones, with some not included. Seen here are roughly 24,000 clones, 69% observed once, and the top ten hold around 4.4%. Germline-derived CDR1 and CDR2 are SGHRS and YFSETQ. This CDR3 contains 15 residues. V was cut by 0 bases and J by 2 bases, with 11 bases left in between. Study findings and constraints: Naive, central memory and regulatory TCRB repertoires appeared more similar among patients than healthy donors. Type 1 diabetes patients had moderately but significantly shorter TCRB CDR3s in all four CD4+ subsets.

The sequence derives from a young man with type 1 diabetes. V usage is TRBV5-1 and J usage is TRBJ2-5; possibly TRBD1 for D (5 bases). The specimen sequenced was Tregs from blood. CDR3 sequence reads: CASSLAVTAQETQYF. Here the CDR3 DNA reads TGCGCCAGCAGCTTGGCCGTGACAGCTCAAGAGACCCAGTACTTC.